A single sample gave rise to the 12 T cell receptor beta chains below, sequenced in a study of CD8+ T cells in alopecia areata. Treatment described: oral pan-JAK inhibitor, 5-10 mg twice daily. RNA extraction was followed by reverse transcription into cDNA, which acted as the sequencing template. TCRdb keeps only in-frame clones here, not all; method: immunoSEQ multiplex PCR. Of about 190,000 clones listed, roughly three fifths are singletons. The sequenced sample was CD4+ T cells sorted from blood, obtained at week 4, from a patient treated with tofacitinib. Receptors were obtained from a human donor with alopecia areata.

The chain combines TRBV25-1 with TRBJ1-1; weak D call: TRBD1 (5 bases). The germline V and J ends were trimmed by 1 base and 5 bases, with 11 bases remaining between them. Germline-derived CDR1 and CDR2 are MGHDK and SYGVNS. CDR3 size: 14 residues. CDR3 sequence reads: CASSEWGIGTEAFF. The CDR3 DNA sequence: TGTGCCAGCAGTGAATGGGGCATTGGGACTGAAGCTTTCTTT.

This clone was observed a few times. This chain uses TRBV30 with TRBJ1-2, with D unclear. Trimming removed 0 bases at V and 5 bases at J, with 19 bases between. Germline loops: CDR1 GTSNPN, CDR2 SVGIG (reference sequence). This CDR3 comprises 16 residues. The CDR3 DNA reads as TGTGCCTGGAGTGTCCGTCCTGCGATCAGGCTGTATGGCTACACCTTC. Residues: CAWSVRPAIRLYGYTF.

The rearrangement joins TRBV25-1 to TRBJ1-2, with D perhaps matching TRBD1 (6 bases). Germline-derived CDR1 and CDR2 are MGHDK and SYGVNS. Trimming cost V 8 bases and J 8 bases, with 15 bases left between them. This CDR3 has 12 residues. The CDR3 bases are TGTGCCAGCCTCAGGGAGGGGGGCGGCTACACCTTC. Translation: CASLREGGGYTF.

The genes are TRBV19 and TRBJ2-1; D is unresolved. Germline CDR1 LNHDA, CDR2 SQIVND (reference sequence). This CDR3 contains 15 residues. V lost 3 bases, J lost 0 bases, and 9 bases lay in between. The CDR3 nucleotides read TGTGCCAGTAGTATTCGGCTAAGCTCCTACAATGAGCAGTTCTTC. It translates to CASSIRLSSYNEQFF.

This chain connects TRBV29-1 to TRBJ2-7; D possibly uses TRBD1 or TRBD2 (5 bases each). The CDR3 contains 16 residues. V gave up 3 bases and J gave up 4 bases, with 22 bases separating them. Germline CDR1 reads SQVTM; CDR2 reads ANQGSEA. CDR3 sequence reads: CSVEGPGRGKNYEQYF. CDR3 coding DNA: TGCAGCGTTGAGGGGCCGGGAAGGGGAAAGAATTACGAGCAGTACTTC.

The rearrangement links TRBV11-2 to TRBJ2-6; D gene uncertain. Per germline, CDR1 SGHAT and CDR2 FQNNGV. This CDR3 is built from 15 residues. The V end was cut by 4 bases, the J end by 1 base, with 8 bases between. The CDR3 is CASSSFTSGANVLTF. Here the CDR3 DNA reads TGTGCCAGCAGCTCATTCACATCTGGGGCCAACGTCCTGACTTTC.

V and J are TRBV9 and TRBJ2-3, with D possibly matching TRBD1 (6 bases). V was clipped by 4 bases and J by 3 bases, with 18 bases between them. Germline assignment: CDR1 SGDLS and CDR2 YYNGEE. This CDR3 has 16 amino acids. The CDR3 coding sequence is TGTGCCAGCAGCCAACTCTCCCAGGGGTGGACAGATACGCAGTATTTT. Protein: CASSQLSQGWTDTQYF.

In this sample, this clone turned up a few times. The CDR3 region is CASPWGLDQPQHF. The CDR3, as DNA: TGTGCCAGCCCCTGGGGGTTGGATCAGCCCCAGCATTTT. V is TRBV27 and J is TRBJ1-5, with TRBD1 as a possible D gene (5 bases). The CDR3 totals 13 residues. The V gene's germline CDR1 is MNHEY and CDR2 SMNVEV (reference sequence). Between the trimmed V and J ends, which lost 8 bases and 5 bases, there was a span of 13 bases.

The chain recombines TRBV29-1 with TRBJ1-2; no clear D. Trimming removed 5 bases at V and 8 bases at J, with 21 bases between. The CDR3 extends over 14 amino acids. The germline V gene encodes CDR1 SQVTM and CDR2 ANQGSEA. The CDR3 DNA reads TGCAGCGTTTTGGTCCCGGTCGTTGAAGGCGGCTACACCTTC. Translation gives CSVLVPVVEGGYTF.

This clone was detected once. The rearrangement links TRBV5-1 to TRBJ2-7; D unclear. Germline V gives CDR1 SGHRS, CDR2 YFSETQ. This CDR3 is built from 15 residues. Trimming removed 0 bases from V and 3 bases from J, with 13 bases in between. This CDR3 is CASSLELGSGYEQYF. The CDR3 nucleotides are TGCGCCAGCAGCTTGGAGTTGGGTAGTGGCTACGAGCAGTACTTC.

The chain joins TRBV28 to TRBJ1-5; D is uncertain. Germline lookup yields CDR1 MDHEN and CDR2 SYDVKM. The CDR3 consists of 13 residues. V was pared by 9 bases and J by 2 bases, with 11 bases between. The CDR3: CASFIGGNQPQHF. As DNA, the CDR3 is TGTGCCAGTTTTATAGGTGGCAATCAGCCCCAGCATTTT.

The rearrangement links TRBV27 to TRBJ2-2; 9 nucleotides match TRBD1. The length of the CDR3 is 16 residues. Unmatched junction bases numbered 3, after V lost 1 base and J lost 3 bases. The germline CDR1 and CDR2 sequences are MNHEY and SMNVEV (reference sequence). The CDR3 DNA reads as TGTGCCAGCAGTTTATGGGACAGGGCGGACACCGGGGAGCTGTTTTTT. Protein: CASSLWDRADTGELFF.